This paragraph covers one TCR beta chain sequence. The germline gene is not matched at one end of the junction; a read error may be the cause. This entry belongs to a study of blood T cell repertoires in COVID-19. The method was immunoSEQ multiplex PCR; TCRdb's version includes in-frame clones alone and lacks a portion of them. The repertoire holds under 250,000 clones, with 85% to 90% as singletons. CDR3 size: 17 residues. Per germline, CDR1 MNHEY and CDR2 SMNVEV (reference sequence). The sequencing sample was made of PBMCs or T cells enriched from blood (not recorded which). The sequence was collected from a woman younger than 35 in a cohort exposed to, infected with or recovered from COVID-19 (not recorded which). This chain connects TRBV27 to TRBJ2-1; possibly TRBD2 for D (6 bases). The CDR3, as DNA: TGTGCCAGCAGTTTATGGGCCGGACTATTCGGAGACAATGAGCAGCTCTTC. Residues: CASSLWAGLFGDNEQLF.